What follows is one T cell receptor beta chain and its context. Original processing notes: Estimation of nucleated cell counts relied on the amplification of reference gene primers. Method: immunoSEQ multiplex PCR; TCRdb's copy keeps in-frame clones and lacks some. The D gene and trimming were derived from the DNA, and the V and J assignments and clone size from that table. The sample holds approximately 470,000 clones, 87% seen once. These data originate in a study of blood T cell repertoires in COVID-19. Looking at the study overall: COVID-19 samples from acute and convalescent phases originated in the United States, Italy and Spain. Sources were T cells, B-cell-depleted T cells, or PBMCs; the material itself was cDNA or gDNA.

Participants had their cohort set by participant-reported clinical history. Trimming took 4 bases from V and 7 from J; bases not matched to a gene: 17. The CDR3 spans 17 residues. Germline V gives CDR1 MGHRA, CDR2 YSYEKL. The TCR was taken from a woman under 30 who had recovered from COVID-19. The V and J genes are TRBV4-1 and TRBJ1-2, with 8 bases fitting TRBD1. The source material was PBMCs or T cells enriched from blood (not recorded which). CDR3 loop: CASSLEGRGTGPVGYTF. The CDR3 DNA is TGCGCCAGCAGCCTAGAGGGTAGGGGGACAGGTCCTGTTGGCTACACCTTC.